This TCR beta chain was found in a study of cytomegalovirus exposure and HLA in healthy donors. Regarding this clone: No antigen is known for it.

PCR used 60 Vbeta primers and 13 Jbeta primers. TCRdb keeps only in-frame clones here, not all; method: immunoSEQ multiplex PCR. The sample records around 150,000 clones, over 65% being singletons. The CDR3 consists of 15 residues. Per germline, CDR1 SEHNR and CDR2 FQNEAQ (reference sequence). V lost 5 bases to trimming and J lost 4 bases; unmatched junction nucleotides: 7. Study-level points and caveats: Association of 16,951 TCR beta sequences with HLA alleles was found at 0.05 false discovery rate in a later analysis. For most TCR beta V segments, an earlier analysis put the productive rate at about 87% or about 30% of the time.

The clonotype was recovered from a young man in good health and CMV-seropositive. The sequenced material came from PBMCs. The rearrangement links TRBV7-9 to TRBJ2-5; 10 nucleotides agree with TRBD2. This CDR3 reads CASSPGAGGGETQYF. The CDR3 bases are TGTGCCAGCAGCCCGGGAGCGGGAGGGGGAGAGACCCAGTACTTC.